One sample yielded the 27 T cell receptor beta chains listed below, sequenced in a study of blood T cell repertoires in COVID-19. Some clones are missing from TCRdb's copy, which holds only in-frame ones; the method was immunoSEQ multiplex PCR. The data show around 60,000 clones, about 75% seen once. Material: peripheral blood. These receptors all come from a human donor in a cohort sampled during active COVID-19.

The genes are TRBV5-6 and TRBJ2-7, with D uncertain. Trimming removed 4 bases at V and 4 bases at J, with 15 bases between. This CDR3 has 14 amino acids. Germline assignment: CDR1 SGHDT and CDR2 YYEEEE. The CDR3 nucleotides read TGTGCCAGCAGCCTGGACCGAATCACATACGAGCAGTACTTC. It is translated as CASSLDRITYEQYF. The full variable domain, with the rest looked up from reference TRBV5-6 and TRBJ2-7, is DAGVTQSPTHLIKTRGQQVTLRCSPKSGHDTVSWYQQALGQGPQFIFQYYEEEERQRGNFPDRFSGHQFPNYSSELNVNALLLGDSALYLCASSLDRITYEQYFGPGTRLTVT.

V usage is TRBV18 and J usage is TRBJ2-3; weak D call: TRBD2 (5 bases). The CDR3 sequence is 13 residues long. The germline V and J ends were trimmed by 6 bases and 1 base, with 8 bases remaining between them. The germline V gene has CDR1 KGHSH and CDR2 LQKENI. The CDR3 loop is CASSPGGTDTQYF. DNA for the CDR3: TGTGCCAGCTCTCCCGGGGGCACAGATACGCAGTATTTT.

The rearrangement joins TRBV14 to TRBJ1-2; 9 positions agree with TRBD1. This CDR3 has 15 residues. V shed 0 bases and J 8 bases; nucleotides not matched to a gene: 7. Germline V gene lookup returns CDR1 SGHDN and CDR2 FVKESK. CDR3 nucleotide sequence: TGTGCCAGCAGCCAAGAACTGGGGACAGGGCGCGGCTACACCTTC. Translated: CASSQELGTGRGYTF.

The chain employs TRBV11-2 and TRBJ2-2, with 9 bases fitting TRBD1. Trimming cost V 6 bases and J 3 bases; bases outside gene matches: 5. The germline V gene encodes CDR1 SGHAT and CDR2 FQNNGV. The length of the CDR3 is 15 residues. The CDR3 DNA is TGTGCCAGCAGGACACAGGGGGCGGACACCGGGGAGCTGTTTTTT. This sequence encodes CASRTQGADTGELFF.

This clone was picked up a small number of times. V and J are TRBV11-2 and TRBJ2-5; no definite D call. V was shortened by 0 bases and J by 5 bases, with 4 bases between the two germline ends. The germline gives CDR1 SGHAT, CDR2 FQNNGV. The CDR3 loop spans 12 amino acids. CDR3 DNA: TGTGCCAGCAGCTTAGACAGGGAGACCCAGTACTTC. Translated, it gives CASSLDRETQYF.

The V and J genes are TRBV3-1 (or the pseudogene TRBV3-2) and TRBJ1-2; D is possibly TRBD1 (6 bases). This CDR3 spans 15 amino acids. In germline, CDR1 is LGHDT, CDR2 YNNKEL (reference sequence). Deletions cut 5 bases from V and 2 bases from J, with 15 bases between. The CDR3 loop reads CASSSTGGSNYGYTF. CDR3 DNA: TGTGCCAGCAGCTCTACGGGGGGCTCCAACTATGGCTACACCTTC.

This clone was counted a few times. The chain couples TRBV5-8 to TRBJ1-1; D possibly corresponds to TRBD1 (5 bases). The CDR3 totals 14 residues. The V end lost 3 bases, the J end lost 10 bases, and 19 bases lay between the germline ends. CDR1 is SGHTS, CDR2 YDEGEE, per germline. The CDR3 sequence: CASSSPGLGFAAFF. The DNA for the CDR3 is TGTGCCAGCAGCTCGCCGGGACTCGGCTTTGCAGCTTTCTTT.

This clone was counted only a few times. This chain links TRBV28 with TRBJ1-2; D is undetermined. Germline V gene sequence: CDR1 MDHEN, CDR2 SYDVKM. V lost 10 bases to trimming and J lost 7 bases, with 10 bases between them. This CDR3 has 10 residues. This CDR3 is CATMRSGYTF. CDR3 bases: TGTGCCACCATGCGAAGTGGCTACACCTTC.

The chain carries TRBV18 and TRBJ2-1, with TRBD1 identical over 7 bases. CDR1 KGHSH and CDR2 LQKENI come from the germline V gene. This CDR3 comprises 14 residues. J was trimmed by 8 bases and V by 4 bases; bases with no gene match: 8. CDR3 residues: CASSLARDSDEQFF. In DNA form, the CDR3 reads TGTGCCAGCTCACTGGCCCGGGACAGCGATGAGCAGTTCTTC.

The J gene is TRBJ1-6, the V gene TRBV24-1, with a weak D call TRBD1 (5 bases). V was shortened by 4 bases and J by 19 bases, with 16 bases between the two germline ends. The CDR3 consists of 12 residues. CDR1 and CDR2 from the germline V gene are KGHDR and SFDVKD. The CDR3 DNA reads as TGTGCCACCAGTGAGGGCCAGGGCCCTCCTCACTTT. Amino acids: CATSEGQGPPHF.

The V and J genes are TRBV4-3 and TRBJ2-2, with TRBD2 identical over 12 bases. CDR1 and CDR2 from the germline V gene are LGHNA and YSLEER. Unmatched junction bases numbered 4, after V lost 4 bases and J lost 4 bases. This CDR3 region has 16 residues. CDR3 in amino acids: CASSPQGLAGTGELFF. CDR3 coding DNA: TGCGCCAGCAGCCCCCAGGGACTAGCGGGCACCGGGGAGCTGTTTTTT.

This clone was detected once. J is TRBJ2-1 and V is TRBV20-1, with TRBD2 identical over 9 bases. The CDR3 sequence is 15 residues long. J gave up 6 bases and V 4 bases, and 10 bases lay outside the gene matches. CDR1 is DFQATT, CDR2 SNEGSKA, per germline (reference sequence). Here the CDR3 DNA reads TGCAGTGCTAATGATGGATGGCGGGGGGGCAATGAGCAGTTCTTC. This gives the protein CSANDGWRGGNEQFF.

This rearrangement joins TRBV11-2 to TRBJ1-3, with D unresolved. Germline assignment: CDR1 SGHAT and CDR2 FQNNGV. This CDR3 comprises 15 residues. Trimming pared 3 bases from V and 0 bases from J, leaving 9 bases between. The CDR3 sequence: CASSLRESSGNTIYF. The CDR3 DNA reads as TGTGCCAGCAGCTTGAGAGAAAGCTCTGGAAACACCATATATTTT.

DNA of the CDR3: TGTGCCAGCATCCTCGGGGTGAGCTATGGCTACACCTTC. Translated, it gives CASILGVSYGYTF. The genes are TRBV6-1 and TRBJ1-2; D unclear. V lost 7 bases to trimming and J lost 4 bases, with 13 bases between them. Germline V CDR1 and CDR2: MNHNS, SASEGT. The CDR3 runs to 13 residues.

The V gene is TRBV6-5, the J gene TRBJ1-1, with D perhaps TRBD1 (5 bases). Trimming removed 6 bases from V and 3 bases from J, with 14 bases in between. The CDR3 consists of 14 residues. Germline CDR1 MNHEY, CDR2 SVGAGI. CDR3 DNA sequence: TGTGCCAGCAGCTCGGGGGTGCCCCACACTGAAGCTTTCTTT. This encodes CASSSGVPHTEAFF.

Notes on this clone: An end of the junction does not agree with germline; a read error may underlie this. Other DNA sequences in the same sample also yield this CDR3. The chain employs TRBV5-4 and TRBJ1-5; possibly TRBD1 for D (5 bases). Germline V CDR1 and CDR2: SGHNT, YYREEE (reference sequence). CDR3 length: 16 amino acids. CDR3 amino acids: CASSLGPGGSNQPQHF. The DNA for the CDR3 is TGTGCCAGTAGCTTGGGGCCGGGGGGGAGCAATCAGCCCCAGCATTTT.

The V call is TRBV2, the J call TRBJ1-5; 7 positions agree with TRBD1. V shed 5 bases, J shed 11 bases, and the junction held 9 bases outside the gene matches. This CDR3 spans 13 amino acids. Germline CDR1 reads SNHLY; CDR2 reads FYNNEI. This chain's CDR3 is CASSSPQGVAQHF. In nucleotides, the CDR3 is TGTGCCAGCAGTTCTCCTCAGGGGGTGGCCCAGCATTTT.

The rearrangement joins TRBV14 to TRBJ1-2; D may be TRBD1 (5 bases). Germline CDR1 is SGHDN and CDR2 is FVKESK. The CDR3 contains 14 residues. V lost 0 bases to trimming and J lost 5 bases, with 10 bases between them. CDR3 DNA sequence: TGTGCCAGCAGCCAAGACAGCAGGGTGTATGGCTACACCTTC. Amino acid sequence: CASSQDSRVYGYTF. The full variable domain, rest sourced from reference TRBV14 and TRBJ1-2, is EAGVTQFPSHSVIEKGQTVTLRCDPISGHDNLYWYRRVMGKEIKFLLHFVKESKQDESGMPNNRFLAERTGGTYSTLKVQPAELEDSGVYFCASSQDSRVYGYTFGSGTRLTVV.

This rearrangement joins TRBV28 to TRBJ1-4, with a tentative D call TRBD1 (6 bases). Germline values: CDR1 MDHEN, CDR2 SYDVKM. The CDR3 spans 15 residues. With 9 bases removed from V and 5 bases from J, the gap between germline ends came to 19 bases. CDR3 bases: TGTGCCAGTTGGGGCTGGGGGGGCCGGAATGAAAAACTGTTTTTT. Its protein is CASWGWGGRNEKLFF.

The chain employs TRBV5-5 and TRBJ1-5; D is unresolved. The germline V gene has CDR1 SGHKS and CDR2 YYEKEE (reference sequence). Trimming removed 2 bases from V and 7 bases from J, with 16 bases in between. There are 15 residues in the CDR3. For the CDR3, the DNA is TGTGCCAGCAGCTTAGGGTATCGGGGTGACCAGCCCCAGCATTTT. It encodes CASSLGYRGDQPQHF.

J is TRBJ1-1 and V is TRBV29-1; 7 bases align to TRBD1. Germline trimming cut 6 bases from V and 10 bases from J; bases unmatched to any gene: 8. Germline V gene data show CDR1 as SQVTM and CDR2 as ANQGSEA. The CDR3 runs to 11 residues. DNA of the CDR3: TGCAGCGTCGCGGGACAGCGGAGAGCTTTCTTT. Translation gives CSVAGQRRAFF. The complete variable domain, with remaining parts taken from reference TRBV29-1 and TRBJ1-1, reads SAVISQKPSRDICQRGTSLTIQCQVDSQVTMMFWYRQQPGQSLTLIATANQGSEATYESGFVIDKFPISRPNLTFSTLTVSNMSPEDSSIYLCSVAGQRRAFFGQGTRLTVV.

A single count supports this clone. The CDR3 region is CASSQGTSGKLDTQYF. The DNA for the CDR3 is TGTGCCAGCAGCCAGGGGACTAGCGGCAAACTAGATACGCAGTATTTT. V usage is TRBV11-3 and J usage is TRBJ2-3, with 11 bases fitting TRBD2. This CDR3 contains 16 residues. Germline values: CDR1 SGHNT, CDR2 YENEEA. The ends lost 5 bases at V and 5 bases at J; junction bases unmatched: 9.

CDR3 nucleotide sequence: TGTGCCAGCAGAGCGGGGAGCTCCTACGAGCAGTACTTC. Protein product: CASRAGSSYEQYF. This rearrangement joins TRBV2 to TRBJ2-7, with TRBD2 matching over 7 bases. With V trimmed by 6 bases and J by 0 bases, 2 bases remained unmatched. CDR1 SNHLY and CDR2 FYNNEI come from the germline V gene. The CDR3 runs 13 residues. The full variable domain, in which reference TRBV2 and TRBJ2-7 provide the parts outside the CDR3, is EPEVTQTPSHQVTQMGQEVILRCVPISNHLYFYWYRQILGQKVEFLVSFYNNEISEKSEIFDDQFSVERPDGSNFTLKIRSTKLEDSAMYFCASRAGSSYEQYFGPGTRLTVT.

The chain has TRBV5-1 and TRBJ2-2, with 10 positions matching TRBD1. The CDR3 totals 16 residues. The germline gives CDR1 SGHRS, CDR2 YFSETQ. The V and J ends lost 3 bases and 3 bases, in that order; junction bases with no gene match: 5. The CDR3 loop reads CASSSAGTGDTGELFF. The CDR3 nucleotides are TGCGCCAGCAGCTCCGCCGGGACAGGGGACACCGGGGAGCTGTTTTTT.

The J gene is TRBJ2-2, the V gene TRBV5-1; a possible D gene is TRBD2 (5 bases). The CDR3 loop spans 15 amino acids. The germline V gene encodes CDR1 SGHRS and CDR2 YFSETQ. Trimming stripped 5 bases from V and 1 base from J, with 12 bases between. The CDR3 bases are TGCGCCAGCAGGGAATATGCGGGGAACACCGGGGAGCTGTTTTTT. It encodes CASREYAGNTGELFF.

The rearrangement uses TRBV18 and TRBJ2-1; the match to TRBD2 covers 7 bases. Trimming cost V 2 bases and J 12 bases; bases outside gene matches: 19. The CDR3 is made up of 17 amino acids. From germline, CDR1 is KGHSH and CDR2 LQKENI. As DNA, the CDR3 is TGTGCCAGCTCACCAGGGGTAGCGGGCAGGTCATGGCTTGGGCAGTTCTTC. As protein: CASSPGVAGRSWLGQFF.

The V gene is TRBV27, the J gene TRBJ2-3; TRBD2 matches 8 bases. The germline gives CDR1 MNHEY, CDR2 SMNVEV (reference sequence). The V segment lost 6 bases and the J segment 2 bases; nucleotides outside the gene matches: 10. CDR3 length: 16 amino acids. CDR3 bases: TGTGCCAGCAGGGGAACCGGACTAGCTCCCACAGATACGCAGTATTTT. It is translated as CASRGTGLAPTDTQYF.